Following are 5 T cell receptor beta chains from one sample sequenced in a study of T cell changes during pregnancy in multiple sclerosis. Sequenced by immunoSEQ multiplex PCR; TCRdb stores in-frame clones only, minus some. The repertoire includes 50,000 or so clones, almost 95% of them detected once, and around 0.25% sits in the top ten. The source material was CD4+ T cells from peripheral blood mononuclear cells, sampled in the third trimester of pregnancy. The receptors were gathered from a female donor with multiple sclerosis, enrolled in a pregnancy study.

CDR3 in amino acids: CASNRAEGEQYF. CDR3 nucleotides: TGTGCCAGCAATAGAGCGGAGGGCGAGCAGTACTTC. The chain couples TRBV6-1 to TRBJ2-7, with D perhaps matching TRBD2 (6 bases). Trimming pared 7 bases from V and 6 bases from J, leaving 13 bases between. From germline, CDR1 is MNHNS and CDR2 SASEGT. The CDR3 runs to 12 residues.

The rearrangement joins TRBV7-8 to TRBJ1-5; 9 bases match TRBD1. The CDR3 has 14 amino acids. Germline values: CDR1 SGHVS, CDR2 FQNEAQ. J gave up 5 bases and V 6 bases, and 5 bases lay outside the gene matches. The CDR3 reads CASSQQGADQPQHF. Written as DNA, the CDR3 is TGTGCCAGCAGTCAACAGGGGGCAGATCAGCCCCAGCATTTT. The variable domain in full, with the rest retrieved from reference TRBV7-8 and TRBJ1-5, is GAGVSQSPRYKVAKRGQDVALRCDPISGHVSLFWYQQALGQGPEFLTYFQNEAQLDKSGLPSDRFFAERPEGSVSTLKIQRTQQEDSAVYLCASSQQGADQPQHFGDGTRLSIL.

CDR3 amino acids: CASSSRLGTSTFNEQFF. The CDR3, as DNA: TGTGCCAGCAGCTCACGATTGGGGACTTCGACCTTCAATGAGCAGTTCTTC. The chain recombines TRBV7-2 with TRBJ2-1; D may be TRBD2 (6 bases). CDR1 is SGHTA, CDR2 FQGNSA, per germline. Trimming removed 4 bases from V and 6 bases from J, with 22 bases in between. This CDR3 is built from 17 residues.

The J gene is TRBJ1-2, the V gene TRBV7-5; the D segment call TRBD1 is taken from the table without a DNA check. TRBV7-5 is a recognized pseudogene. The CDR3 sequence is 18 residues long. The CDR3 DNA sequence: TGTGTCAGAAGCCCAACGTTCTCCAGGGCATCTCTCGGCTATGGCTACACCTTC. Translated, it gives CVRSPTFSRASLGYGYTF.

V gene TRBV5-5 combines with J gene TRBJ2-5, with a possible D match to TRBD2 (6 bases). V lost 2 bases, J lost 5 bases, and 19 bases lay in between. Germline V lookup: CDR1 SGHKS, CDR2 YYEKEE (reference sequence). The CDR3 has 16 residues. The CDR3 region is CASSLQVTSGGETQYF. The CDR3 coding sequence is TGTGCCAGCAGCTTACAGGTCACTTCTGGGGGGGAGACCCAGTACTTC.